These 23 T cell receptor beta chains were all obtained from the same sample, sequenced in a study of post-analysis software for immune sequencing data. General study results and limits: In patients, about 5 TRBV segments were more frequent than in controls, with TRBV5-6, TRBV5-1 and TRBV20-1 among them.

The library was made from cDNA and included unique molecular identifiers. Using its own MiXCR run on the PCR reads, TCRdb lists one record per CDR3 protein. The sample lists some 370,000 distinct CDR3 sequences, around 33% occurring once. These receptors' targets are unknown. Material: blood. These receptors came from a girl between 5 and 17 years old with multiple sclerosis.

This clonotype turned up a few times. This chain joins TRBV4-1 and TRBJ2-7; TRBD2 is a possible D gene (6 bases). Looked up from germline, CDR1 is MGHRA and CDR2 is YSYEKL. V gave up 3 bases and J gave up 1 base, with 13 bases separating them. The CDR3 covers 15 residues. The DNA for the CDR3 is TGCGCCAGCAGCCAGGCGGCGGGGCAATCCTACGAGCAGTACTTC. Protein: CASSQAAGQSYEQYF.

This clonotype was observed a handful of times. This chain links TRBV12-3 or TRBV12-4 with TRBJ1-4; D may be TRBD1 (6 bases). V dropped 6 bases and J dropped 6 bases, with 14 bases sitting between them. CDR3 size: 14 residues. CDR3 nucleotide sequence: TGTGCCAGCAGACCAGGGGTTTTCGATGAAAAACTGTTTTTT. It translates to CASRPGVFDEKLFF.

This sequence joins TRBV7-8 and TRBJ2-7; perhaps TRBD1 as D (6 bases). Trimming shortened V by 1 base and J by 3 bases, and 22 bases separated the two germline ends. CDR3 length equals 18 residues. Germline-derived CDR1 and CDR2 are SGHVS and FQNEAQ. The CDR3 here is CASSLGYGTQGLGYEQYF. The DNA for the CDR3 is TGTGCCAGCAGCTTAGGGTACGGGACACAAGGTCTCGGCTACGAGCAGTACTTC.

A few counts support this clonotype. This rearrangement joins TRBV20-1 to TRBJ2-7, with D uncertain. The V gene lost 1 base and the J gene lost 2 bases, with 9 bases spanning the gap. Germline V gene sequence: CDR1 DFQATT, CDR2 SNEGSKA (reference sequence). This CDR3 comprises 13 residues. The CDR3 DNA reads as TGCAGTGCTAGAGGGGCCGGTGCCTACGAGCAGTACTTC. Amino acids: CSARGAGAYEQYF.

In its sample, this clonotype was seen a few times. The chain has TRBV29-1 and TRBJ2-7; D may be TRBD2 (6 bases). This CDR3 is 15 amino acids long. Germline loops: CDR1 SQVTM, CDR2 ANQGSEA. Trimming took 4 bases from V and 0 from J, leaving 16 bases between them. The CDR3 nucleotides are TGCAGCGTTGGTTCGTACGGGAGAAGCTCCTACGAGCAGTACTTC. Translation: CSVGSYGRSSYEQYF.

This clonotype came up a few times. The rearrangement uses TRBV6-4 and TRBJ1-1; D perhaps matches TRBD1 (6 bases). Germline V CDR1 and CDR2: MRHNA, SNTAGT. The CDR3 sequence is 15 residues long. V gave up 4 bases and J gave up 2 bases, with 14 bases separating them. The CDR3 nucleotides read TGTGCCAGCAGTGCGGGGGCAGGCCACAACACTGAAGCTTTCTTT. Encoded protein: CASSAGAGHNTEAFF.

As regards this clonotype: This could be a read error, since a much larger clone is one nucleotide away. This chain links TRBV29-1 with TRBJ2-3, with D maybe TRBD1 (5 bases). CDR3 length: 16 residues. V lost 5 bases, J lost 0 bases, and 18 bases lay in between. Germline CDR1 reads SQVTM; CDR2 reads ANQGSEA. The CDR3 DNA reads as TGCAGCGTTCAGGGCGGTGCGTACAAAAGCACAGATACGCAGTATTTT. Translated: CSVQGGAYKSTDTQYF.

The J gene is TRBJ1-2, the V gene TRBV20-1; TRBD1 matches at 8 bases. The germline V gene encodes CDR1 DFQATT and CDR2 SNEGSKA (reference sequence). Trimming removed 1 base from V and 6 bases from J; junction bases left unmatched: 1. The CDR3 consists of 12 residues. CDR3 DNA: TGCAGTGCTAGAGCGACAGGGGATGGCTACACCTTC. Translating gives CSARATGDGYTF.

CDR3 loop: CASSVRGGPPYEQFF. In nucleotides, the CDR3 is TGTGCCAGCAGCGTACGGGGGGGGCCTCCTTATGAGCAGTTCTTC. This chain links TRBV9 with TRBJ2-1, with 8 bases that match TRBD2. From germline, CDR1 is SGDLS and CDR2 YYNGEE. The CDR3 loop spans 15 amino acids. V gave up 1 base and J gave up 8 bases; unmatched junction bases: 8.

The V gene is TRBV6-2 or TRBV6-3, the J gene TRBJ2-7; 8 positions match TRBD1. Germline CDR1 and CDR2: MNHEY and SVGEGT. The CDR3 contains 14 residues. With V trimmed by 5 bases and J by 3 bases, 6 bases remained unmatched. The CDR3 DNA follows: TGTGCCAGCAGTCCTGACAGGGGCATCTACGAGCAGTACTTC. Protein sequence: CASSPDRGIYEQYF.

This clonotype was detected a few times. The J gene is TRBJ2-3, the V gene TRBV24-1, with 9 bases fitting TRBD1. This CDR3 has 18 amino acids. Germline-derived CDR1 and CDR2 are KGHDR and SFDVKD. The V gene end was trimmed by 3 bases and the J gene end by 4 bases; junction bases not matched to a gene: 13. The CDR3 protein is CATSDAGQGPFMADTQYF. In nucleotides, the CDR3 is TGTGCCACCAGTGATGCGGGACAGGGACCCTTTATGGCAGATACGCAGTATTTT.

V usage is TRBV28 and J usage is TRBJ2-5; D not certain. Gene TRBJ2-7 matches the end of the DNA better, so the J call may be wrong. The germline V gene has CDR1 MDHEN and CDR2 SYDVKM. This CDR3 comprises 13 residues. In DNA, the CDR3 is TGTGCCAGCAGCCAGTTCGACATTTACGAGCAGTACTTC. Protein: CASSQFDIYEQYF.

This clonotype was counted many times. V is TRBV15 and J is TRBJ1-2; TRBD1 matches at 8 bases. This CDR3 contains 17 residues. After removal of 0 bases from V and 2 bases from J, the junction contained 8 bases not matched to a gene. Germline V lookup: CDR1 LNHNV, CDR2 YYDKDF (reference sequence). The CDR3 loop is CATSRDGRDRKNYGYTF. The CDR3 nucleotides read TGTGCCACCAGCAGAGATGGGCGGGACAGGAAAAACTATGGCTACACCTTC.

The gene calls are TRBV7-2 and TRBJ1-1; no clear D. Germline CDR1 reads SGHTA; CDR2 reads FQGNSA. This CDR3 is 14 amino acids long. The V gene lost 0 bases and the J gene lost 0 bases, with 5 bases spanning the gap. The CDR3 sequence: CASSLAAMNTEAFF. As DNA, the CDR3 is TGTGCCAGCAGCTTAGCAGCAATGAACACTGAAGCTTTCTTT.

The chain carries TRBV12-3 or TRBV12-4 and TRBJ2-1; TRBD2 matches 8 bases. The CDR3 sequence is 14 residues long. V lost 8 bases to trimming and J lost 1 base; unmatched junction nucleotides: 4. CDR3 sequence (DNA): TGTGCCAGCGGAGTAGCGGGGTCCTACAATGAGCAGTTCTTC. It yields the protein CASGVAGSYNEQFF.

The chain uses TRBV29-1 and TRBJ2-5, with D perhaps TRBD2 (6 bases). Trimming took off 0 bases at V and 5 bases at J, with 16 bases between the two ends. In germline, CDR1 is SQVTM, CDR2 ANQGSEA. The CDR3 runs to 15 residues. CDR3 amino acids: CSVEDPGEELETQYF. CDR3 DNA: TGCAGCGTTGAAGACCCGGGGGAGGAGTTGGAGACCCAGTACTTC.

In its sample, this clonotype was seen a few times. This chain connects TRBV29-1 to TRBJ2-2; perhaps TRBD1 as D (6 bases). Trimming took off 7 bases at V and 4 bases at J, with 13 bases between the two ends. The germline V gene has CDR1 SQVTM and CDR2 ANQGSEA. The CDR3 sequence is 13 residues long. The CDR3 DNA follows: TGCAGCGCTCCGAGGGGGAGCACCGGGGAGCTGTTTTTT. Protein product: CSAPRGSTGELFF.

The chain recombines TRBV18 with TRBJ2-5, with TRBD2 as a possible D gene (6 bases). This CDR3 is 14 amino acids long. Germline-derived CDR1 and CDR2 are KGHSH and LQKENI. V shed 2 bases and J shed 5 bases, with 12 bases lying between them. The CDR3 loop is CASSPVVLAETQYF. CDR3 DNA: TGTGCCAGCTCACCAGTTGTTCTAGCGGAGACCCAGTACTTC. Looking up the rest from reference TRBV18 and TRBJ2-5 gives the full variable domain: NAGVMQNPRHLVRRRGQEARLRCSPMKGHSHVYWYRQLPEEGLKFMVYLQKENIIDESGMPKERFSAEFPKEGPSILRIQQVVRGDSAAYFCASSPVVLAETQYFGPGTRLLVL.

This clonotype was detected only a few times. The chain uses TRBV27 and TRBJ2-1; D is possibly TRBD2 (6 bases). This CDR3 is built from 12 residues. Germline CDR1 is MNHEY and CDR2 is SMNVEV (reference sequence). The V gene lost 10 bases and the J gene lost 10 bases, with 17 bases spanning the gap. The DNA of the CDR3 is TGTGCCAACCGAAGGCCGGGGAGGGAGCAGTTCTTC. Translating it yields CANRRPGREQFF.

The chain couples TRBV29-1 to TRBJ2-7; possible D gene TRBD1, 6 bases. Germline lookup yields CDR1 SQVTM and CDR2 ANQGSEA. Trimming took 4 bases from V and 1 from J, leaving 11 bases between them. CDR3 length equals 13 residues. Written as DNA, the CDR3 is TGCAGCGTTGTCCGGACAGATTCCTACGAGCAGTACTTC. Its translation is CSVVRTDSYEQYF.

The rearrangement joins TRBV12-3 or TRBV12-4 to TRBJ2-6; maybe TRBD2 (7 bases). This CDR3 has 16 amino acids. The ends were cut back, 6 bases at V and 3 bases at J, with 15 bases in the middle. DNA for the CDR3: TGTGCCAGCAGCCTCAGGGGAGGGTATGGGGCCAACGTCCTGACTTTC. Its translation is CASSLRGGYGANVLTF.

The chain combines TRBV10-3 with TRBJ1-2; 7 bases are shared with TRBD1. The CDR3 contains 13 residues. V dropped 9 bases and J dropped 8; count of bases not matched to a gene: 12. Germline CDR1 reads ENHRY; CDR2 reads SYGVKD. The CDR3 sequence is CAIGPRGEHGYTF. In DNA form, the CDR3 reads TGTGCCATAGGGCCCAGGGGGGAGCACGGCTACACCTTC.

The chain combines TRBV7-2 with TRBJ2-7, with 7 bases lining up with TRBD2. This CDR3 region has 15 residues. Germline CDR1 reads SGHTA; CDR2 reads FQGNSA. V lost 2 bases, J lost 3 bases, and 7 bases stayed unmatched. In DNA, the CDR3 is TGTGCCAGCAGCTTACGAGCGGGGTCGGACTACGAGCAGTACTTC. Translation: CASSLRAGSDYEQYF.